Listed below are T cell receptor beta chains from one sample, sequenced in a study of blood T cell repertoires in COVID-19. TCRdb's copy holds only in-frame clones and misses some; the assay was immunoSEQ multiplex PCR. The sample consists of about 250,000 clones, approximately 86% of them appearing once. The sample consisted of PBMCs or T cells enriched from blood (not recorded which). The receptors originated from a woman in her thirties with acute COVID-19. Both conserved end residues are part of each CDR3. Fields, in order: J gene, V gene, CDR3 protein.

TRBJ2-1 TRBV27 CASSFLPPISAGGHNEQFF
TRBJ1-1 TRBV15 CATSKQGLNTEAFF
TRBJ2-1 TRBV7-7 CASSSGTGALDEQFF
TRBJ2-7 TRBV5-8 CASSLAGTDSYEQYF
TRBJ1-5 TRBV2 CASSGWDQPQHF
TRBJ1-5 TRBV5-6 CASSPYGYQPQHF
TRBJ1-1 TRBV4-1 CASSQGYGGNEAFF
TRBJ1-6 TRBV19 CASRGQGRSSPLHF
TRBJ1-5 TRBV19 CASSILQGSNQPQHF
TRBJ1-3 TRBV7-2 CASSLDSSGNTIYF
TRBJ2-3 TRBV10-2 CASSESTSGGGDTQYF
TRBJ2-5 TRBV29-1 CSVEIEGQQETQYF
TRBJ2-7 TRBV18 CASSPSSYEQYF
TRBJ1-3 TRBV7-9 CASSLGTGSGNTIYF
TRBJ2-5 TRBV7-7 CASSSGQGGQETQYF
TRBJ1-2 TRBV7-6 CASSYPTGTTGYTF
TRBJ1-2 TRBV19 CASSIGRRGNYGYTF
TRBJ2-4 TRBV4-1 CASSQGRVMRPALAKNIQYF
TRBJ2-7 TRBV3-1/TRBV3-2 CASSPPTGGEQYF
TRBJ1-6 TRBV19 CATNYGTQGSPLHF
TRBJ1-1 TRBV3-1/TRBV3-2 CASSYRDSNTEAFF
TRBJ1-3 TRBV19 CASSIEQVNSGNTIYF
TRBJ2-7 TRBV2 CASITRLVKDEQYF
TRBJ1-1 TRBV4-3 CASSQYRWEETEAFF
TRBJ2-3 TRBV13 CASSRVGDTQYF
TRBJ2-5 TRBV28 CASSFSDRIETQYF
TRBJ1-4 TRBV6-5 CASSYSRGATNEKLFF
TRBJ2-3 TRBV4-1 CASSQEWGGEADTQYF
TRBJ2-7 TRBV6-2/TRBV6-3 CASSYVQGEWEQYF
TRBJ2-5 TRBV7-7 CASSSGYQETQYF
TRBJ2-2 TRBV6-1 CASSEAWTANTGELFF
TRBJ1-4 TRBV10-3 CAISGYEIRRPNEKLFF
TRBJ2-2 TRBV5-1 CASSLAAGDTGELFF
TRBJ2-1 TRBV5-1 CASSLGRGPYNEQFF
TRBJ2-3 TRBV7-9 CASSLSGGHEDTQYF